Included here is one TCR beta chain sequence, with context. Its target is unknown. The junction departs from the called germline gene at one end, perhaps through a read error. This sample was included in a study of tumor and adjacent non-tumor tissue in lung cancer. Points from the study as a whole: Normal lung showed higher cumulative top 100 clone frequency than tumor.

TCRbeta libraries were built with three rounds of nested PCR, modified from ARM-PCR. Using its own MiXCR run on the multiplex PCR reads, TCRdb lists one record per CDR3 protein. Here the sample spans about 110,000 distinct CDR3 sequences, over 75% being singletons. No cell sorting was done before RNA was extracted from the tissue. This TCR was sampled from a man in his sixties or seventies with non-small cell lung cancer. Sequencing was done on a sample of lung tumor tissue.

The chain's CDR3 is CSAKPYLHIGQVTHYF. CDR3 coding DNA: TGCAGCGCCAAGCCCTACCTCCATATAGGTCAAGTGACCCACTACTTC. The J gene is TRBJ2-5, the V gene TRBV29-1; D remains ambiguous. The CDR3 has 16 residues. CDR1 is SQVTM and CDR2 is ANQGSEA in the germline V gene.